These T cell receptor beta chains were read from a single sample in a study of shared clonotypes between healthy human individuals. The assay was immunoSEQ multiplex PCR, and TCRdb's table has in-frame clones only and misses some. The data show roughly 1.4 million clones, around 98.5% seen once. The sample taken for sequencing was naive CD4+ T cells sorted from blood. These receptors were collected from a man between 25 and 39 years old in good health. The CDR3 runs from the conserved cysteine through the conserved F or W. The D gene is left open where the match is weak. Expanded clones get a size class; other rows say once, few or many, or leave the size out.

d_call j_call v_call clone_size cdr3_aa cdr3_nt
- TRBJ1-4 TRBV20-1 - CSAYGGQMFF TGCAGTGCTTACGGGGGACAAATGTTTTTT
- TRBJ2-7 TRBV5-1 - CASSLAGSEQYF TGCGCCAGCAGCTTGGCAGGTTCCGAGCAGTACTTC
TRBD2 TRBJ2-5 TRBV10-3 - CAIALAGEETQYF TGTGCCATCGCACTAGCGGGAGAGGAGACCCAGTACTTC
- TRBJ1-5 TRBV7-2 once CASSLGVWGNQPQHF TGTGCCAGCAGCTTAGGAGTCTGGGGCAATCAGCCCCAGCATTTT
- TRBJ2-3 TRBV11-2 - CASSPNTVTDTQYF TGTGCCAGCAGCCCGAATACCGTCACAGATACGCAGTATTTT
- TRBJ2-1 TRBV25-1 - CATHSTEQFF TGTGCCACTCACAGTACTGAGCAGTTCTTC
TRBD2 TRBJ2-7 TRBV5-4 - CASSSGLAGGLYEQYF TGTGCCAGCAGTTCGGGACTAGCGGGAGGGTTGTACGAGCAGTACTTC
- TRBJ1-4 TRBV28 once CASSPTGRWEKLFF TGTGCCAGCAGTCCCACAGGGAGGTGGGAAAAACTGTTTTTT
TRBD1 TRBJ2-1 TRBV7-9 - CASSARQGYNEQFF TGTGCCAGCAGCGCCCGACAGGGATACAATGAGCAGTTCTTC
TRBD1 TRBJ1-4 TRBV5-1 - CASSFTGANEKLFF TGCGCCAGCAGCTTCACAGGGGCTAATGAAAAACTGTTTTTT
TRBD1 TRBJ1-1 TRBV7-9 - CASSRAGTGGGLEAFF TGTGCCAGCAGCCGGGCCGGGACAGGGGGAGGCCTTGAAGCTTTCTTT
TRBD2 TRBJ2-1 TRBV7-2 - CASSFAGGGYEQFF TGTGCCAGCAGCTTTGCGGGAGGTGGGTATGAGCAGTTCTTC
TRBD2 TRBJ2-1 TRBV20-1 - CSAGLVSEQFF TGCAGTGCTGGACTAGTTTCGGAGCAGTTCTTC
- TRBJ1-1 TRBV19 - CASSPHPQPEAFF TGTGCCAGTAGTCCTCATCCCCAACCAGAAGCTTTCTTT
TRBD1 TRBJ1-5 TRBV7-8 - CASSLREQGNQPQHF TGTGCCAGCAGCCTCAGAGAACAGGGGAATCAGCCCCAGCATTTT
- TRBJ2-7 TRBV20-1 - CSGDKDYEQYF TGCAGTGGGGACAAAGATTACGAGCAGTACTTC
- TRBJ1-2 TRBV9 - CASSGETGLTYGYTF TGTGCCAGCAGCGGAGAGACAGGTCTAACTTATGGCTACACCTTC
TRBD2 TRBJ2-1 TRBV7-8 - CASNPKREGPVRNNEQFF TGTGCCAGCAACCCCAAACGGGAGGGTCCGGTTAGGAACAATGAGCAGTTCTTC
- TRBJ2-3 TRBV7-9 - CASSLGGTDTQYF TGTGCCAGCAGCTTGGGGGGCACAGATACGCAGTATTTT
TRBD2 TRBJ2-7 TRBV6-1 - CASTLAGLYEQYF TGTGCCAGCACCCTAGCGGGACTCTACGAGCAGTACTTC
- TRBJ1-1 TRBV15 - CATSRGRSENTEAFF TGTGCCACCAGCAGAGGTAGAAGTGAAAACACTGAAGCTTTCTTT
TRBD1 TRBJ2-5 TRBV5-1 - CASSVGQGLETQYF TGCGCCAGCAGCGTGGGACAGGGGTTAGAGACCCAGTACTTC
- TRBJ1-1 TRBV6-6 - CASRTTYENTEAFF TGTGCCAGCAGAACGACGTACGAGAACACTGAAGCTTTCTTT
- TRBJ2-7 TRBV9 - CASSVRGESSYEQYF TGTGCCAGCAGCGTAAGAGGGGAAAGCTCCTACGAGCAGTACTTC
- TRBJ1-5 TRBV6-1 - CASSEESNQPQHF TGTGCCAGCAGTGAGGAGAGCAATCAGCCCCAGCATTTT
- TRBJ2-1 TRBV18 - CASSPPGSVRVYNEQFF TGTGCCAGCTCACCACCGGGATCGGTCAGAGTCTACAATGAGCAGTTCTTC
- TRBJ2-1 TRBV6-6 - CASTDYGEQFF TGTGCCAGCACCGACTACGGGGAGCAGTTCTTC
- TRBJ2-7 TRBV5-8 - CASSLPPSAQYF TGTGCCAGCAGCCTGCCCCCTTCGGCGCAGTACTTC
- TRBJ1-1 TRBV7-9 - CASSPRPSNTEAFF TGTGCCAGCAGCCCCCGGCCATCGAACACTGAAGCTTTCTTT
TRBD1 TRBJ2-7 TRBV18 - CASSPLRTGFYEQYF TGTGCCAGCTCACCTCTTAGGACAGGGTTTTACGAGCAGTACTTC
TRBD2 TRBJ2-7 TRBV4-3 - CASSQDLEKGTSATYEQYF TGCGCCAGCAGCCAAGATTTAGAAAAAGGGACTAGCGCAACCTACGAGCAGTACTTC
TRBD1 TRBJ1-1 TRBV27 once CASSYRGFLNTEAFF TGTGCCAGCAGTTACAGGGGTTTTCTGAACACTGAAGCTTTCTTT